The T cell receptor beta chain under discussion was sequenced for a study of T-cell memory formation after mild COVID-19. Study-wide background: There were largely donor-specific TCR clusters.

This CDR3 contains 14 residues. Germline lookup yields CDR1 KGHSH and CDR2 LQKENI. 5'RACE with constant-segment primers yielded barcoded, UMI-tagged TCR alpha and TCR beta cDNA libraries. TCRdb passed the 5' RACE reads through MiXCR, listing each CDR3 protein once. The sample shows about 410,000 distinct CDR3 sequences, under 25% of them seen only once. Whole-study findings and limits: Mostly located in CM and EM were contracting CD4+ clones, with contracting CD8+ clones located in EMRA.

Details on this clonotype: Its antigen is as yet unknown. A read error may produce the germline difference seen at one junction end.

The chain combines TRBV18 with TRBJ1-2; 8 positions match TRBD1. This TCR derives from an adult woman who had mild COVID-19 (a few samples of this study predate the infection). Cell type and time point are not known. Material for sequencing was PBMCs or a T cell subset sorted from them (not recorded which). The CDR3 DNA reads TGTGCCAGCGCACCGACAGGGGAAGGCTATGGCTACACCTTC. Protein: CASAPTGEGYGYTF.